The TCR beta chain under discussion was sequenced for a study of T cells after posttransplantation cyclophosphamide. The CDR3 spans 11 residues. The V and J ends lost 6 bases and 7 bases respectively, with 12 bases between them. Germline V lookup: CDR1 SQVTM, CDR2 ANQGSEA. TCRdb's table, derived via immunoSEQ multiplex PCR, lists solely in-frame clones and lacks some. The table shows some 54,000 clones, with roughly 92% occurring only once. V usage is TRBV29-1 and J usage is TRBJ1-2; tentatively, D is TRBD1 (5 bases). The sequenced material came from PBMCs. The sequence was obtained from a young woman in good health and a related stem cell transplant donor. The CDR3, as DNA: TGCAGCGTAGCTCGACAGACTGGCTACACCTTC. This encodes CSVARQTGYTF.